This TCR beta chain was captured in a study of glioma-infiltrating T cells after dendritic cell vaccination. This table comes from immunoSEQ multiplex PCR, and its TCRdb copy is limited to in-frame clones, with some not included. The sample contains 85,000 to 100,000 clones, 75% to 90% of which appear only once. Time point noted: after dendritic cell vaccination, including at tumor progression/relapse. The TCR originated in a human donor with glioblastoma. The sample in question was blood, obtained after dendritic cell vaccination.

CDR3: CSVDLGQGGETQYF. The CDR3, as DNA: TGCAGCGTTGATCTGGGACAGGGTGGCGAGACCCAGTACTTC. V and J are TRBV29-1 and TRBJ2-5; TRBD1 agrees at 9 bases. V dropped 3 bases and J dropped 5; count of bases not matched to a gene: 7. In germline, CDR1 is SQVTM, CDR2 ANQGSEA. The CDR3 is 14 residues long.